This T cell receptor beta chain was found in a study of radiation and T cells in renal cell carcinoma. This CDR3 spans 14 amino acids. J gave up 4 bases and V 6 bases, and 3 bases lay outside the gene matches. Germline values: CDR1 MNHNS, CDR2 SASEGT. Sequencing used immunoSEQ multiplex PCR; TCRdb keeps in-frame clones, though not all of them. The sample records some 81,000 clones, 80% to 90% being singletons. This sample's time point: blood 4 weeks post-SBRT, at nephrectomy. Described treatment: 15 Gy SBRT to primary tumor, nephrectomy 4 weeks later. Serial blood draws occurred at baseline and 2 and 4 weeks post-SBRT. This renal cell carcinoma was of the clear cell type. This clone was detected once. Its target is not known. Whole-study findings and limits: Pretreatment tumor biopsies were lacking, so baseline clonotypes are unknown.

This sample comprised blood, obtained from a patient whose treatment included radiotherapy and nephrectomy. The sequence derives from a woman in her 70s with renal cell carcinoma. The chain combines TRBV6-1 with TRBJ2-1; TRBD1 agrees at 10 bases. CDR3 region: CASRPGQGYNEQFF. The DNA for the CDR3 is TGTGCCAGCAGACCGGGACAGGGGTACAATGAGCAGTTCTTC.